The following is a T cell receptor beta chain sequence with its context. The antigen it recognizes is unknown. No much larger clone exists at a distance of one base, and base qualities are not known. As encoded in the germline V gene, CDR1 is SNHLY while CDR2 is FYNNEI. The CDR3 spans 14 residues, from the cysteine through the phenylalanine. The retained sequence is limited to the CDR3, 42 bases, with the frame set at the first base. The germline ends are 10 bases apart after V is trimmed by 4 bases and J by 3 bases. At one collaborating source in Seattle, patients were enrolled during active infection and were followed longitudinally through the course of disease. Each collaborating institution followed its own protocols to collect whole blood in K2EDTA tubes. For TCRbeta analysis, collaborators shipped samples as frozen whole blood, isolated PBMCs, or DNA extracted from either of those sample types.

The immunoSEQ Assay, a bias-controlled multiplex PCR, was used to amplify TCRbeta CDR3 regions from genomic DNA. For the original study's pipeline: The number of nucleated cells in each sample was estimated by amplification of reference gene primers within the assay. To quantify the absolute abundance of each unique TCRbeta CDR3 rearrangement, sequence reads were collapsed and filtered. For each sample, productive Simpson clonality was calculated as the square root of Simpson's diversity index over productive rearrangements. The source is immuneACCESS, and TCRdb retained only in-frame sequences with V and J called. Part of the clones is not carried over; for the studies checked, unresolved V genes explain less than half of this, and the remainder is unexplained. V, J and clone size derive from that table, while D and trimming were established from the DNA sequence. Here the sample has about 260,000 clones; 70% to 90% occur a single time. Over 4% of the sample belongs to the ten largest clones.

This sample stems from a study of blood T cell repertoires in COVID-19 (dated by TCRdb to the early 2020s). A note on the overall study: The collaborator samples originated in the United States, Italy and Spain and spanned the acute and convalescent phases of COVID-19. Subjects who had been exposed to COVID-19, were actively infected with it, or had recovered from it provided the deeply sampled blood TCRbeta repertoires that made up the dataset. The repertoires were released in a freely available public database intended as a resource for research on the immune response to SARS-CoV-2. Samples came from the ongoing ImmuneRACE study (first 160 participants) plus 1,254 subjects from 6 global collaborators. The prospective study material was composed of cDNA or gDNA derived from T cells, B-cell-depleted T cells, or PBMCs. Where available, HLA class I and class II types were obtained from metadata supplied by the sample provider rather than from assay-based typing. Sample metadata almost always included a de-identified subject ID, COVID-19 status, age in years and sex.

The research as a whole found: The amount of clinical and demographic metadata varied by source and participant and was provided uncurated.

This clonotype was sampled from a woman aged 55-69 years with COVID-19, enrolled during active disease. Input material: peripheral blood. The chain was built from TRBV2 and TRBJ1-5; confidence is insufficient to name the D gene. The DNA sequence reads TGTGCCAGCAGTGCTTGGAGGAACAATCAGCCCCAGCATTTT. It codes for CASSAWRNNQPQHF.